A selection of T cell receptor beta chains follows, all from one sample in a study of vaccination and CD4 T cells after COVID-19. Antigen specificity for these receptors is unknown. TCRdb re-called the PCR reads through MiXCR, storing one row per CDR3 protein. The data contain about 20,000 distinct CDR3 sequences, about 45% of them singletons. Sequences were derived from CD4+ T cells from blood, cultured in vitro, sampled after SARS-CoV-2 vaccination. Source of these receptors: a human donor who had recovered from COVID-19. Both conserved end residues are part of each CDR3. Each record gives: CDR3 DNA, CDR3 protein, D gene, J gene, V gene, clone size. D genes are given only for firm matches. Size is stated for part of the rows, as once, few or many counts, or as a class when the clone is expanded.

TGTGCCAGCTCCTCGGAATACGAGCAGTACTTC CASSSEYEQYF . TRBJ2-7 TRBV18 .
TGTGCCAGCAAAGGGACAGGGGGCACCTACAATGAGCAGTTCTTC CASKGTGGTYNEQFF TRBD1 TRBJ2-1 TRBV6-1 .
TGTGCCAGTAGTATGAGGGGGCAGACCGGGGAGCTGTTTTTT CASSMRGQTGELFF TRBD1 TRBJ2-2 TRBV19 once
TGTGCCAGCAGCTTATATTCGGGATATGGAAACACCATATATTTT CASSLYSGYGNTIYF . TRBJ1-3 TRBV7-2 .
TGTGCCAGCAGCCCTCGGACAGGTTCAGATACGCAGTATTTT CASSPRTGSDTQYF TRBD1 TRBJ2-3 TRBV7-9 .
TGTGCCAGCAGGTCCCCCCCTCACGAGCAGTACTTC CASRSPPHEQYF . TRBJ2-7 TRBV6-1 .
TGTGCCAGCAGGCCCGCAGGGGGCACTGAAGCTTTCTTT CASRPAGGTEAFF TRBD1 TRBJ1-1 TRBV12-3/TRBV12-4 few
TGTGCCAGCGGGCAGGGGGCGATGGACACTGAAGCTTTCTTT CASGQGAMDTEAFF TRBD1 TRBJ1-1 TRBV6-2/TRBV6-3 .
TGTGCCAGCACGGCGGGAGGCGGGGAGACCCAGTACTTC CASTAGGGETQYF TRBD2 TRBJ2-5 TRBV7-9 .
TGTGCCACCAGTGCCGATCCGGGGGGGACAGTAGCTAACTATGGCTACACCTTC CATSADPGGTVANYGYTF TRBD1 TRBJ1-2 TRBV24-1 few
TGTGCCAGCAGTTTAGAACGTCGAGGGCCATACGAGCAGTACTTC CASSLERRGPYEQYF . TRBJ2-7 TRBV27 .
TGTGCCAGCAGTTATGCGCCTGGAGGGGACACTGAAGCTTTCTTT CASSYAPGGDTEAFF . TRBJ1-1 TRBV6-5 .
TGTGCCAGCAGCTTGGTTGACAGTACCGGGGAGCTGTTTTTT CASSLVDSTGELFF . TRBJ2-2 TRBV7-6 .
TGTGCCAGCAGCTTCGCAGGATGGAATGAGCAGTTCTTC CASSFAGWNEQFF . TRBJ2-1 TRBV7-9 few
TGCAGTGCAAGCCTCGACACTGAAGCTTTCTTT CSASLDTEAFF . TRBJ1-1 TRBV20-1 few
TGCAGTGCCCAAGTCCCAGGGGGCTCCTACGAGCAGTACTTC CSAQVPGGSYEQYF TRBD1 TRBJ2-7 TRBV20-1 .
TGTGCCAGCATTGAACAGGGTTACGAGCAGTACTTC CASIEQGYEQYF . TRBJ2-7 TRBV7-3 few
TGCAGTGCTAGAGAAACCGGAAACACCATATATTTT CSARETGNTIYF . TRBJ1-3 TRBV20-1 .
TGTGCCAGCAGTGAATCTCTAGCGGGGCGACGCTACGAGCAGTACTTC CASSESLAGRRYEQYF TRBD2 TRBJ2-7 TRBV2 few
TGTGCCAGCAGACCTGGGACAGGGGTCGAGCAGTACTTC CASRPGTGVEQYF TRBD1 TRBJ2-7 TRBV6-1 .
TGTGCCAGCAGCGCCGGGACAGGGCGCTCCTACGAGCAGTACTTC CASSAGTGRSYEQYF TRBD1 TRBJ2-7 TRBV6-2/TRBV6-3 few
TGCAGTGCTAGACGGGGGGTGGCGGGAGATACGCAGTATTTT CSARRGVAGDTQYF TRBD2 TRBJ2-3 TRBV20-1 .
TGCAGTGCAAGACACCCGACGCGGAACACCATATATTTT CSARHPTRNTIYF . TRBJ1-3 TRBV20-1 .
TGTGCCAGTAGTACCGTACGAACGGAGACCCAGTACTTC CASSTVRTETQYF . TRBJ2-5 TRBV19 few
TGCAGCGCCGGGACTAGCGGACAAGAGACCCAGTACTTC CSAGTSGQETQYF TRBD2 TRBJ2-5 TRBV20-1 .
TGTGCCAGCAGCCCTCGGACGACAGCAGGGGAGACCCAGTACTTC CASSPRTTAGETQYF . TRBJ2-5 TRBV27 .
TGTGCCAGCAGTTTCCGGGACAGGGAGAAACTGTTTTTT CASSFRDREKLFF TRBD1 TRBJ1-4 TRBV6-5 few
TGTGCCAGCAGCTCTGACCAGGGGCTTCGCACTGAAGCTTTCTTT CASSSDQGLRTEAFF . TRBJ1-1 TRBV7-6 .
TGCAGTGCTAGAGATACCGGCCAGGGCAACACCGGGGAGCTGTTTTTT CSARDTGQGNTGELFF . TRBJ2-2 TRBV20-1 few
TGTGCCAGCAGGACAGGGGGTAACTATGGCTACACCTTC CASRTGGNYGYTF TRBD1 TRBJ1-2 TRBV6-1 few
TGTGCCAGCAGCCAACGCAACTTTGATAATGAGCAGTTCTTC CASSQRNFDNEQFF . TRBJ2-1 TRBV14 .
TGCAGTGTTCTACAGGGGGCCGACGAGCAGTACTTC CSVLQGADEQYF TRBD1 TRBJ2-7 TRBV20-1 .
TGTGCCAGCAGGGAGGGACAGATGAACACTGAAGCTTTCTTT CASREGQMNTEAFF TRBD1 TRBJ1-1 TRBV28 few
TGTGCCAGCAGCTCAGGGACTAGTCAGCCCCAGCATTTT CASSSGTSQPQHF . TRBJ1-5 TRBV2 .
TGCGCCAGCAGCCAAGCAGGGTTAAATCAGCCCCAGCATTTT CASSQAGLNQPQHF . TRBJ1-5 TRBV4-1 .
TGTGCCAGCAGACTAGCGGGGGGCAAAGAGCAGTTCTTC CASRLAGGKEQFF TRBD2 TRBJ2-1 TRBV6-1 .
TGTGCCAGCAGTCCCGGGACAGGGGGCTACACCTTC CASSPGTGGYTF TRBD1 TRBJ1-2 TRBV6-1 few
TGCAGCGTTGAACCGGTAGCCAACTCCCACTTC CSVEPVANSHF . TRBJ1-2 TRBV29-1 .
TGTGCCAGCAGCTTGGGCGGGAAAGGGGAGACCCAGTACTTC CASSLGGKGETQYF . TRBJ2-5 TRBV5-4 .
TGCGCCAGCAGCGAGGATCTAGAGACCCAGTACTTC CASSEDLETQYF . TRBJ2-5 TRBV5-1 once
TGTGCCAGCAGCTCCCGCGGGACTAGCGGGCAAGAGACCCAGTACTTC CASSSRGTSGQETQYF TRBD2 TRBJ2-5 TRBV28 few
TGTGCCACCAGTCGCTCTAGCGGGAGTCTCGGGAGAGAGACCCAGTACTTC CATSRSSGSLGRETQYF TRBD2 TRBJ2-5 TRBV24-1 .
. CASTNQTSMYLCASSLPRDQPQHF . TRBJ1-5 TRBV6-1 .
TGTGCCAGCAGTGAAGGGCGGGGGTATGGCTACACCTTC CASSEGRGYGYTF . TRBJ1-2 TRBV6-1 .
TGCAGTGCTAGAGCGGGGGGGCCTGGAAACACCATATATTTT CSARAGGPGNTIYF . TRBJ1-3 TRBV20-1 few
TGTGCCAGCAGCATGGGACTAGCGGGAGGACAAGAGACCCAGTACTTC CASSMGLAGGQETQYF TRBD2 TRBJ2-5 TRBV7-2 .
TGTGCCAGCTCCGAAGGGACAGGGCATGGAGAGCAGTACTTC CASSEGTGHGEQYF TRBD1 TRBJ2-7 TRBV7-9 .
TGTGCCAGCAGCTTATGGATAGACCTTAACAATGAGCAGTTCTTC CASSLWIDLNNEQFF . TRBJ2-1 TRBV7-2 few
TGTGCCAGCAGCCCCTGGAGGACAGGGAATACTGAAGCTTTCTTT CASSPWRTGNTEAFF TRBD1 TRBJ1-1 TRBV7-9 .
TGTGCCAGTAGTGCTGGGGACAGGGGGCAAACCGGGGCCAACGTCCTGACTTTC CASSAGDRGQTGANVLTF TRBD1 TRBJ2-6 TRBV19 .
TGTGCCAGCAGTGATGGACCGCAACAGTTCTTC CASSDGPQQFF . TRBJ2-1 TRBV6-4 .
TGTGCCAGCAGCGGAGGACAGGCGAACACTGAAGCTTTCTTT CASSGGQANTEAFF TRBD1 TRBJ1-1 TRBV27 few
TGTGCCAGTAGTAGTGGGACGGCACTCTACAATGAGCAGTTCTTC CASSSGTALYNEQFF . TRBJ2-1 TRBV19 .